This passage covers 13 T cell receptor beta chains from one sample sequenced in a study of tumor-infiltrating lymphocytes in primary liver carcinoma. The investigators made TCR beta cDNA from approximately 510 ng total RNA, using a constant-region primer. Three-round nested multiplex PCR performed with slightly modified ARM-PCR produced the TCR beta libraries. TRBV1-TRBV30 forward and Cbeta reverse primers drove the first two roughly 10-cycle rounds. TCRdb itself ran the multiplex PCR reads through MiXCR, one entry per CDR3 protein. The sample includes approximately 46,000 distinct CDR3 sequences, approximately 71% of them seen just once. Co-extraction of both nucleic acids (RNA and DNA) used about 20-33 mg of unsorted bulk tissue. The sample comprised tumor-adjacent normal liver tissue. Every receptor here comes from a woman aged 25 to 45 with primary liver carcinoma and hepatitis B virus infection.

The rearrangement links TRBV7-9 to TRBJ2-2, with D unresolved. The germline CDR1 and CDR2 sequences are SEHNR and FQNEAQ (reference sequence). V lost 3 bases and J 1 base, leaving 9 bases between the germline ends. The CDR3 loop spans 15 amino acids. The CDR3 protein is CASSFERVNTGELFF. Here the CDR3 DNA reads TGTGCCAGCAGCTTTGAACGCGTGAACACCGGGGAGCTGTTTTTT.

This clonotype was picked up a small number of times. A clone one base away is much larger, so this may be a read error. The rearrangement uses TRBV28 and TRBJ1-5; D is possibly TRBD1 (6 bases). Germline V gene sequence: CDR1 MDHEN, CDR2 SYDVKM. This CDR3 spans 15 amino acids. The CDR3 here is CVSSPQGIINQPQHF. Here the CDR3 DNA reads TGTGTCAGCAGCCCCCAGGGGATTATCAATCAGCCCCAGCATTTT.

Worth noting for this clonotype: A much more abundant neighbour one base away suggests this may be a read error. The rearrangement joins TRBV29-1 to TRBJ2-7; D unclear. Trimming took 5 bases from V and 3 from J, leaving 14 bases between them. The CDR3 extends over 13 amino acids. The V gene's germline CDR1 is SQVTM and CDR2 ANQGSEA. The CDR3 DNA reads TGCAGCGTTTTGGGGTGTTCGGGCTACGAGCAGTACTTC. Protein sequence: CSVLGCSGYEQYF.

The chain is built from TRBV11-2 and TRBJ1-1; D not resolved. V dropped 5 bases and J dropped 8 bases, with 9 bases sitting between them. CDR1 SGHAT and CDR2 FQNNGV come from the germline V gene. This CDR3 region has 11 residues. Here the CDR3 reads CASSPGMEAFF. Here the CDR3 DNA reads TGTGCCAGCAGCCCCGGCATGGAAGCTTTCTTT.

V usage is TRBV11-3 and J usage is TRBJ2-5; D is possibly TRBD1 or TRBD2 (5 bases each). The CDR3 has 13 amino acids. CDR1 and CDR2 from the germline V gene are SGHNT and YENEEA. V was pared by 8 bases and J by 9 bases, with 19 bases between. The CDR3 loop is CASRGRDHEAQYF. CDR3 nucleotides: TGTGCCAGCCGAGGACGGGACCACGAGGCCCAGTACTTC. Drawing the rest from reference TRBV11-3 and TRBJ2-5, the complete variable domain is EAGVVQSPRYKIIEKKQPVAFWCNPISGHNTLYWYLQNLGQGPELLIRYENEEAVDDSQLPKDRFSAERLKGVDSTLKIQPAELGDSAVYLCASRGRDHEAQYFGPGTRLLVL.

As for this clonotype: The junction differs from germline at one of its ends, possibly a read error. This CDR3 is CASSSGARHSPLHF. Written as DNA, the CDR3 is TGTGCCAGCAGCTCGGGGGCACGGCACTCACCCCTACACTTT. The chain links TRBV6-5 to TRBJ1-6, with D perhaps matching TRBD1 (6 bases). Germline CDR1 MNHEY, CDR2 SVGAGI. CDR3 length: 14 residues.

This clonotype was seen a handful of times. The chain links TRBV6-6 to TRBJ2-4; the match to TRBD2 covers 8 bases. The CDR3 consists of 15 residues. With V trimmed by 7 bases and J by 9 bases, 14 bases remained unmatched. The germline V gene has CDR1 MNHNY and CDR2 SVGAGI (reference sequence). CDR3 sequence reads: CASKRTSSRGGIQYF. CDR3 sequence (DNA): TGTGCCAGCAAACGGACTAGCAGCAGGGGTGGCATTCAGTACTTC.

This clonotype is medium-sized. The chain carries TRBV6-5 and TRBJ2-2; D uncertain. The CDR3 runs to 13 residues. The germline V gene has CDR1 MNHEY and CDR2 SVGAGI. The ends were cut back, 1 base at V and 4 bases at J, with 4 bases in the middle. The CDR3 loop is CASSYWPTGELFF. The DNA for the CDR3 is TGTGCCAGCAGTTACTGGCCCACCGGGGAGCTGTTTTTT.

A remark on this clonotype: One junction end does not reproduce the germline sequence, and a read error may be involved. J is TRBJ2-2 and V is TRBV12-3 or TRBV12-4; perhaps D is TRBD1 or TRBD2 (6 bases each). CDR3 length: 15 residues. The CDR3 DNA reads TGTTCCAGCCGGGGGTGGGACACGAACATCGGGGAGCTGCTTTTT. Its protein product is CSSRGWDTNIGELLF.

This rearrangement joins TRBV6-5 to TRBJ2-1; 9 positions match TRBD2. Trimming took 7 bases from V and 9 from J; bases not matched to a gene: 25. The CDR3 length is 19 residues. Germline assignment: CDR1 MNHEY and CDR2 SVGAGI. The CDR3 loop is CASTPPGTSWPPTLIEQFF. CDR3 coding DNA: TGTGCCAGCACCCCTCCTGGGACTAGCTGGCCTCCGACGTTGATTGAGCAGTTCTTC.

The table lists this clonotype with a count of one. The conserved closing phenylalanine or tryptophan is absent in this CDR3, likely reflecting a read error. This chain connects TRBV12-3 or TRBV12-4 to TRBJ2-1; D is perhaps TRBD2 (6 bases). This CDR3 contains 14 residues. The DNA for the CDR3 is TGTGCCAGCAGTCTAGCGTTTCCCTACAATGAGCAGTTCCTC. It specifies CASSLAFPYNEQFL.

Turning to this clonotype: The CDR3 carries no conserved terminal phenylalanine or tryptophan, so it likely arises from a read error. The rearrangement joins TRBV10-3 to TRBJ2-5, with 10 bases aligning to TRBD2. Trimming at V came to 8 bases and at J to 2 bases, leaving 8 bases not matched to a gene. The CDR3 contains 15 residues. Germline CDR1 is ENHRY and CDR2 is SYGVKD. CDR3 loop: CAIGSTSGEQETQYL. The CDR3 DNA reads TGTGCCATCGGATCTACTAGCGGGGAACAAGAGACCCAGTACCTC.

A word on this clonotype: At one boundary the junction diverges from the germline segment, which might be a read error. The chain couples TRBV4-2 to TRBJ1-6; D possibly corresponds to TRBD1 (5 bases). CDR3 length equals 15 residues. Germline V gene sequence: CDR1 LGHNA, CDR2 YNFKEQ. As DNA, the CDR3 is TGTGCCGGCAGCCACCATTGGGGCGGTAATTCACCCCTCCACTTT. It specifies CAGSHHWGGNSPLHF.